Following are 18 T cell receptor beta chains from one sample sequenced in a study of shared clonotypes between healthy human individuals. Generated by immunoSEQ multiplex PCR, the TCRdb table keeps only in-frame clones and is missing some. The table lists over 2 million clones, just under 95% of them singletons, with around 0.35% in the top ten. Sample: naive CD4+ T cells from PBMCs. Subset here: CD45RA+ positively selected. The receptors here all came from a man younger than 35 in good health. Some clones in this sample may be carry-over from other donors' samples.

This chain links TRBV11-2 with TRBJ1-2, with D possibly matching TRBD1 (5 bases). CDR1 is SGHAT, CDR2 FQNNGV, per germline. The CDR3 runs 16 residues. Trimming left V 5 bases short and J 0 bases short, with 16 bases between. This chain's CDR3 is CASSRSQDGANYGYTF. CDR3 in DNA: TGTGCCAGCAGCCGGTCACAGGACGGAGCTAACTATGGCTACACCTTC.

The chain recombines TRBV27 with TRBJ1-1; D remains ambiguous. Per germline, CDR1 MNHEY and CDR2 SMNVEV (reference sequence). This CDR3 comprises 13 residues. The V gene lost 7 bases and the J gene lost 8 bases, with 17 bases spanning the gap. The CDR3 DNA reads TGTGCCAGCAAGTTCACCGGGTCCACCGAAGCTTTCTTT. Translating gives CASKFTGSTEAFF.

The rearrangement joins TRBV10-3 to TRBJ2-1, with 9 positions matching TRBD1. The junction had 11 bases not matched to a gene; V was cut back by 6 bases and J by 8 bases. Germline CDR1 reads ENHRY; CDR2 reads SYGVKD. The CDR3 spans 15 residues. This chain's CDR3 is CAIRAPGQGRDEQFF. DNA of the CDR3: TGTGCCATCAGGGCTCCCGGACAGGGGCGCGATGAGCAGTTCTTC.

This chain links TRBV28 with TRBJ2-5, with 9 positions matching TRBD2. The CDR3 runs 14 residues. Per germline, CDR1 MDHEN and CDR2 SYDVKM. V lost 7 bases and J lost 2; bases outside the gene matches: 5. CDR3 in DNA: TGTGCCAGCACCAAGACTAGCGGACAAGAGACCCAGTACTTC. This sequence encodes CASTKTSGQETQYF.

This chain joins TRBV4-2 and TRBJ2-3; no definite D call. Germline-derived CDR1 and CDR2 are LGHNA and YNFKEQ. There are 17 residues in the CDR3. V lost 4 bases and J 2 bases, leaving 19 bases between the germline ends. The CDR3 DNA is TGTGCCAGCAGCCCTCGTAATGGCGGACCTTACACAGATACGCAGTATTTT. Amino acids: CASSPRNGGPYTDTQYF.

This rearrangement joins TRBV14 to TRBJ1-2; D remains ambiguous. The V gene lost 0 bases and the J gene lost 9 bases, with 11 bases spanning the gap. Germline assignment: CDR1 SGHDN and CDR2 FVKESK. The CDR3 covers 13 residues. As DNA, the CDR3 is TGTGCCAGCAGCCAAGATCTTATCAGGAGCTACACCTTC. The encoded protein is CASSQDLIRSYTF.

This rearrangement joins TRBV28 to TRBJ2-2; 10 nucleotides align to TRBD2. This CDR3 comprises 16 residues. Germline V gives CDR1 MDHEN, CDR2 SYDVKM. V gave up 3 bases and J gave up 6 bases; unmatched junction bases: 7. The DNA for the CDR3 is TGTGCCAGCAGTTTTACTAGCGGGAAGGGCCCCGGGGAGCTGTTTTTT. It codes for CASSFTSGKGPGELFF.

This clone was picked up one time. In the same sample, other DNA sequences code for this CDR3. This sequence joins TRBV28 and TRBJ2-5; no clear D. The germline gives CDR1 MDHEN, CDR2 SYDVKM. V was trimmed by 2 bases and J by 1 base, leaving 5 bases between them. This CDR3 has 13 residues. The CDR3 reads CASSLVGQETQYF. In nucleotides, the CDR3 is TGTGCCAGCAGTTTAGTCGGCCAAGAGACCCAGTACTTC.

V usage is TRBV5-4 and J usage is TRBJ2-5; 12 bases are a match to TRBD2. CDR1 is SGHNT, CDR2 YYREEE, per germline (reference sequence). V dropped 4 bases and J dropped 3; count of bases not matched to a gene: 10. The CDR3 runs to 17 residues. Here the CDR3 DNA reads TGTGCCAGCAGCGCATCAACGACTAGCGGGAGTAAAGAGACCCAGTACTTC. As protein: CASSASTTSGSKETQYF.

This clone has a single count. The sample carries other DNA sequences with the same CDR3. The CDR3 loop is CASSPPGVADTQYF. The DNA of the CDR3 is TGTGCCAGCTCACCGCCAGGGGTGGCAGATACGCAGTATTTT. The V gene is TRBV18, the J gene TRBJ2-3; TRBD1 is a possible D gene (6 bases). The CDR3 loop spans 14 amino acids. V was trimmed by 3 bases and J by 4 bases, leaving 11 bases between them. CDR1 is KGHSH and CDR2 is LQKENI in the germline V gene.

The chain has TRBV28 and TRBJ2-7; D is unclear. The germline V gene has CDR1 MDHEN and CDR2 SYDVKM. The CDR3 sequence is 12 residues long. The V and J ends lost 1 base and 5 bases respectively, with 6 bases between them. The CDR3 DNA reads as TGTGCCAGCAGTTTATACATCAACGAGCAGTACTTC. It encodes CASSLYINEQYF.

This clone came up once. V gene TRBV18 combines with J gene TRBJ1-3; 9 nucleotides line up with TRBD1. J lost 6 bases, V lost 3 bases, and 6 bases had no gene match. CDR1 and CDR2 (germline): KGHSH, LQKENI. This CDR3 is 15 amino acids long. The CDR3, as DNA: TGTGCCAGCTCACCCGAGGACAGGGGAGTAAACACCATATATTTT. It yields the protein CASSPEDRGVNTIYF.

CDR3 nucleotide sequence: TGTGCCAGCAGTTACTCAAACAGAATGAACACTGAAGCTTTCTTT. This sequence encodes CASSYSNRMNTEAFF. The chain uses TRBV6-6 and TRBJ1-1; D gene unclear. The CDR3 has 15 residues. Germline lookup yields CDR1 MNHNY and CDR2 SVGAGI (reference sequence). V lost 0 bases, J lost 0 bases, and 8 bases lay in between.

The genes are TRBV7-9 and TRBJ2-3; TRBD2 might be the D (6 bases). Trimming stripped 6 bases from V and 5 bases from J, with 18 bases between. From germline, CDR1 is SEHNR and CDR2 FQNEAQ (reference sequence). The CDR3 consists of 15 residues. The CDR3 DNA reads TGTGCCAGCAGTTTCCCTGGGGGGAGCGAAGATACGCAGTATTTT. Translation gives CASSFPGGSEDTQYF.

The chain carries TRBV18 and TRBJ1-3; weak D call: TRBD1 (5 bases). The germline V and J ends were trimmed by 0 bases and 4 bases, with 10 bases remaining between them. Germline V CDR1 and CDR2: KGHSH, LQKENI. The CDR3 is 15 residues long. The CDR3 region has the DNA TGTGCCAGCTCACCACCTCGGGGGGTCGGAAACACCATATATTTT. Translation: CASSPPRGVGNTIYF. Complete variable domain (other parts from reference TRBV18 and TRBJ1-3): NAGVMQNPRHLVRRRGQEARLRCSPMKGHSHVYWYRQLPEEGLKFMVYLQKENIIDESGMPKERFSAEFPKEGPSILRIQQVVRGDSAAYFCASSPPRGVGNTIYFGEGSWLTVV.

The CDR3 protein is CASSSGWGSSSNQPQHF. The DNA of the CDR3 is TGTGCCAGCAGCTCGGGCTGGGGGAGCTCTAGCAATCAGCCCCAGCATTTT. The chain combines TRBV7-2 with TRBJ1-5; TRBD1 is a possible D gene (5 bases). CDR1 SGHTA and CDR2 FQGNSA come from the germline V gene. V was pared by 4 bases and J by 0 bases, with 16 bases between. The CDR3 contains 17 residues. Drawing the rest from reference TRBV7-2 and TRBJ1-5, the complete variable domain is GAGVSQSPSNKVTEKGKDVELRCDPISGHTALYWYRQSLGQGLEFLIYFQGNSAPDKSGLPSDRFSAERTGGSVSTLTIQRTQQEDSAVYLCASSSGWGSSSNQPQHFGDGTRLSIL.

About this clone itself: The sample carries other DNA sequences with the same CDR3. The chain joins TRBV20-1 to TRBJ2-2; D gene unclear. V lost 0 bases, J lost 6 bases, and 2 bases lay in between. The CDR3 has 11 amino acids. The V gene's germline CDR1 is DFQATT and CDR2 SNEGSKA (reference sequence). The CDR3, as DNA: TGCAGTGCTAGAGAAGCCGGGGAGCTGTTTTTT. It yields the protein CSAREAGELFF.

A note on this clone: This CDR3 is also generated by other DNA sequences in the sample. J is TRBJ2-7 and V is TRBV7-2; D remains unclear. Germline assignment: CDR1 SGHTA and CDR2 FQGNSA. CDR3 length equals 11 residues. V was cut by 6 bases and J by 6 bases, with 9 bases left in between. Here the CDR3 DNA reads TGTGCCAGCAGTCTAACGGGCGAGCAGTACTTC. Translated, it gives CASSLTGEQYF.